The 32 T cell receptor beta chains presented below share a single source sample, sequenced in a study of radiotherapy plus CTLA-4 blockade in lung cancer. TCRdb's copy holds only in-frame clones and misses some; the assay was immunoSEQ multiplex PCR. The profile shows around 90,000 clones, about four fifths of them singletons. The specimen was peripheral blood, collected from a patient treated with radiotherapy plus ipilimumab. The source of these receptors is a human donor with non-small cell lung cancer who had stable disease on radiotherapy plus ipilimumab.

This clone was seen a few times. V gene TRBV7-6 combines with J gene TRBJ1-6; D is ambiguous. CDR1 is SGHVS and CDR2 is FNYEAQ in the germline V gene. Trimming removed 5 bases from V and 6 bases from J, with 14 bases in between. The length of the CDR3 is 15 residues. The CDR3 coding sequence is TGTGCCAGCAGCCCAGTTTCGAACCCTAATTCACCCCTCCACTTT. Its translation is CASSPVSNPNSPLHF.

This chain connects TRBV30 to TRBJ2-7; maybe TRBD2 (5 bases). CDR1 and CDR2 from the germline V gene are GTSNPN and SVGIG (reference sequence). V was shortened by 2 bases and J by 4 bases, with 9 bases between the two germline ends. The CDR3 is made up of 12 amino acids. The CDR3 region is CAWSPDLYEQYF. Here the CDR3 DNA reads TGTGCCTGGAGTCCGGACTTATACGAGCAGTACTTC.

The chain carries TRBV10-2 and TRBJ1-5, with no clear D. The germline V and J ends were trimmed by 0 bases and 7 bases, with 10 bases remaining between them. CDR1 WSHSY and CDR2 SAAADI come from the germline V gene. The CDR3 has 14 amino acids. The DNA of the CDR3 is TGCGCCAGCAGTGAGTCGAGTCGAGGACAGCCCCAGCATTTT. Translated, it gives CASSESSRGQPQHF.

V is TRBV13 and J is TRBJ1-5; D may be TRBD1 (6 bases). The CDR3 is made up of 15 amino acids. V was shortened by 5 bases and J by 0 bases, with 11 bases between the two germline ends. Germline V gene data show CDR1 as PRHDT and CDR2 as FYEKMQ (reference sequence). CDR3 in DNA: TGTGCCAGCAGCCTCCGGACAGATAGCAATCAGCCCCAGCATTTT. Residues: CASSLRTDSNQPQHF.

This chain joins TRBV9 and TRBJ1-2, with a weak D call TRBD1 (5 bases). With 0 bases removed from V and 4 bases from J, the gap between germline ends came to 10 bases. CDR3 length: 14 amino acids. CDR1 is SGDLS and CDR2 is YYNGEE in the germline V gene. CDR3 coding DNA: TGTGCCAGCAGCGTAGAAACAGGCCGCTATGGCTACACCTTC. Amino acid sequence: CASSVETGRYGYTF.

This sequence joins TRBV15 and TRBJ1-4; no definite D call. Germline V gene lookup returns CDR1 LNHNV and CDR2 YYDKDF (reference sequence). This CDR3 has 17 residues. V gave up 0 bases and J gave up 8 bases, with 19 bases separating them. The CDR3 here is CATSREDVRVAKEKLFF. As DNA, the CDR3 is TGTGCCACCAGCAGAGAGGATGTAAGGGTAGCGAAGGAAAAACTGTTTTTT.

The V gene is TRBV5-1, the J gene TRBJ1-3, with 9 bases identical to TRBD1. CDR1 SGHRS and CDR2 YFSETQ come from the germline V gene. The CDR3 covers 16 residues. Germline trimming cut 4 bases from V and 0 bases from J; bases unmatched to any gene: 5. The CDR3 sequence: CASSPGQGFSGNTIYF. The CDR3, as DNA: TGCGCCAGCAGCCCCGGACAGGGGTTCTCTGGAAACACCATATATTTT.

This rearrangement joins TRBV5-1 to TRBJ1-2, with D possibly matching TRBD1 (5 bases). CDR1 and CDR2 (germline): SGHRS, YFSETQ. CDR3 length: 15 amino acids. Trimming cost V 4 bases and J 0 bases, with 13 bases left between them. The CDR3: CASSGGTVANYGYTF. CDR3 coding DNA: TGCGCCAGCAGCGGGGGGACGGTAGCTAACTATGGCTACACCTTC. Based on the CDR3 plus reference TRBV5-1 and TRBJ1-2, the full variable domain is KAGVTQTPRYLIKTRGQQVTLSCSPISGHRSVSWYQQTPGQGLQFLFEYFSETQRNKGNFPGRFSGRQFSNSRSEMNVSTLELGDSALYLCASSGGTVANYGYTFGSGTRLTVV.

Comment on this clone: At the DNA level, this CDR3 is encoded by other sequences in the same sample as well. J is TRBJ1-3 and V is TRBV27, with D hard to call. The V gene's germline CDR1 is MNHEY and CDR2 SMNVEV (reference sequence). The CDR3 runs to 15 residues. With 3 bases removed from V and 2 bases from J, the gap between germline ends came to 11 bases. The CDR3 sequence: CASSLREGPGNTIYF. In DNA, the CDR3 is TGTGCCAGCAGTTTGAGGGAAGGTCCTGGAAACACCATATATTTT.

The V call is TRBV5-1, the J call TRBJ2-7; the match to TRBD1 covers 8 bases. Per germline, CDR1 SGHRS and CDR2 YFSETQ. J was trimmed by 4 bases and V by 3 bases; bases with no gene match: 3. This CDR3 is built from 13 residues. CDR3 nucleotides: TGCGCCAGCAGCTCGAGACAGGGGTACGAGCAGTACTTC. Translating gives CASSSRQGYEQYF.

The V call is TRBV5-1, the J call TRBJ1-4; TRBD1 might be the D (5 bases). The CDR3 has 15 amino acids. Deletions cut 0 bases from V and 7 bases from J, with 13 bases between. Germline V gene sequence: CDR1 SGHRS, CDR2 YFSETQ. Written as DNA, the CDR3 is TGCGCCAGCAGCTTGGGAACAGGAGAGGGTGAAAAACTGTTTTTT. Translation: CASSLGTGEGEKLFF.

The chain has TRBV4-1 and TRBJ2-2; D might be TRBD1 (5 bases). This CDR3 contains 15 residues. V lost 0 bases to trimming and J lost 2 bases, with 7 bases between them. Germline V CDR1 and CDR2: MGHRA, YSYEKL. CDR3 sequence: CASSQERTNTGELFF. CDR3 coding DNA: TGCGCCAGCAGCCAAGAAAGGACAAACACCGGGGAGCTGTTTTTT.

CDR3 DNA: TGTGCCAGCAGCGTAGCTCCGGGATCTTACAATGAGCAGTTCTTC. It is translated as CASSVAPGSYNEQFF. V gene TRBV9 combines with J gene TRBJ2-1, with a weak D call TRBD2 (5 bases). This CDR3 spans 15 amino acids. Germline CDR1 and CDR2: SGDLS and YYNGEE. Trimming left V 0 bases short and J 4 bases short, with 11 bases between.

A single count supports this clone. The chain links TRBV5-1 to TRBJ2-5; weak D call: TRBD2 (5 bases). Trimming stripped 4 bases from V and 5 bases from J, with 18 bases between. This CDR3 comprises 15 residues. Germline V gives CDR1 SGHRS, CDR2 YFSETQ. Written as DNA, the CDR3 is TGCGCCAGCAGCCAGAGGGCTGGGTTTGGGGAGACCCAGTACTTC. Amino acids: CASSQRAGFGETQYF.

This chain connects TRBV5-1 to TRBJ2-1; weak D call: TRBD1 (6 bases). Trimming removed 0 bases at V and 6 bases at J, with 10 bases between. Germline V CDR1 and CDR2: SGHRS, YFSETQ. The CDR3 has 14 amino acids. The CDR3 nucleotides are TGCGCCAGCAGCTTGGCGCTGGGGGCCAATGAGCAGTTCTTC. This translates into CASSLALGANEQFF.

The sample holds a few counts of this clone. V usage is TRBV30 and J usage is TRBJ2-6; 13 bases fit TRBD2. The J segment lost 4 bases and the V segment lost 3 bases, leaving 15 bases of the junction unmatched. This CDR3 is 20 amino acids long. Per the germline V gene, CDR1 is GTSNPN and CDR2 is SVGIG (reference sequence). DNA of the CDR3: TGTGCCTGGAGCGCTTCCGGGACTAGCGGGAAGGGCCCCGGGGCCAACGTCCTGACTTTC. Protein product: CAWSASGTSGKGPGANVLTF.

In nucleotides, the CDR3 is TGTGCCAGCTCGCAAAAGGGGACCGGGGAGCTGTTTTTT. It yields the protein CASSQKGTGELFF. The chain recombines TRBV18 with TRBJ2-2; possible D gene TRBD1, 5 bases. The CDR3 totals 13 residues. Per the germline V gene, CDR1 is KGHSH and CDR2 is LQKENI. The V end lost 6 bases, the J end lost 5 bases, and 10 bases lay between the germline ends.

DNA of the CDR3: TGTGCCACCAGCAGAATTTTTAGAGCCGCAGATACGCAGTATTTT. Amino acids: CATSRIFRAADTQYF. The rearrangement links TRBV15 to TRBJ2-3; D remains unclear. This CDR3 is 15 amino acids long. In germline, CDR1 is LNHNV, CDR2 YYDKDF (reference sequence). V was cut by 2 bases and J by 4 bases, with 13 bases left in between. Full variable domain (missing parts from reference TRBV15 and TRBJ2-3): DAMVIQNPRYQVTQFGKPVTLSCSQTLNHNVMYWYQQKSSQAPKLLFHYYDKDFNNEADTPDNFQSRRPNTSFCFLDIRSPGLGDTAMYLCATSRIFRAADTQYFGPGTRLTVL.

The DNA of the CDR3 is TGTGCCAGCAGCTTGTCCGGACAGGGGGGTGAGACCCAGTACTTC. Amino acid sequence: CASSLSGQGGETQYF. The rearrangement uses TRBV5-4 and TRBJ2-5; 10 bases line up with TRBD1. Losses at the gene ends were 1 base for V and 5 bases for J; bases not matched to a gene: 5. The CDR3 has 15 amino acids. Germline CDR1 reads SGHNT; CDR2 reads YYREEE (reference sequence).

This chain connects TRBV10-3 to TRBJ2-7, with TRBD1 matching 11 bases. V was clipped by 2 bases and J by 6 bases; unmatched bases: 3. This CDR3 is built from 14 residues. CDR1 is ENHRY and CDR2 is SYGVKD in the germline V gene. The CDR3 DNA follows: TGTGCCATCAGTGAGACGGGACAGGGGGTCGAGCAGTACTTC. Translated: CAISETGQGVEQYF.

The chain joins TRBV2 to TRBJ1-1, with 9 bases identical to TRBD1. This CDR3 region has 14 residues. CDR1 SNHLY and CDR2 FYNNEI come from the germline V gene. V shed 5 bases and J 7 bases; nucleotides not matched to a gene: 8. The CDR3 reads CASSRDREPIEAFF. In DNA form, the CDR3 reads TGTGCCAGCAGTAGGGACAGGGAGCCTATTGAAGCTTTCTTT. The full variable domain, in which reference TRBV2 and TRBJ1-1 provide the parts outside the CDR3, is EPEVTQTPSHQVTQMGQEVILRCVPISNHLYFYWYRQILGQKVEFLVSFYNNEISEKSEIFDDQFSVERPDGSNFTLKIRSTKLEDSAMYFCASSRDREPIEAFFGQGTRLTVV.

The chain carries TRBV6-1 and TRBJ2-7; either TRBD1 or TRBD2 may fit D (5 bases each). CDR1 MNHNS and CDR2 SASEGT come from the germline V gene. V was shortened by 6 bases and J by 5 bases, with 14 bases between the two germline ends. The CDR3 is 13 amino acids. The CDR3 DNA reads as TGTGCCAGCAGCCGGGACGAACCGAACGAGCAGTACTTC. Translation: CASSRDEPNEQYF.

V is TRBV7-2 and J is TRBJ1-6, with D tentatively TRBD1 (6 bases). Trimming shortened V by 5 bases and J by 6 bases, and 14 bases separated the two germline ends. Germline V gives CDR1 SGHTA, CDR2 FQGNSA. The CDR3 has 15 amino acids. The CDR3 coding sequence is TGTGCCAGCAGCCAGGGCACAGGGAGTAATTCACCCCTCCACTTT. Its protein product is CASSQGTGSNSPLHF.

As to this clone: Other nucleotide sequences from this sample produce the same CDR3. V gene TRBV6-5 combines with J gene TRBJ1-1, with 10 bases identical to TRBD1. The CDR3 consists of 14 residues. Losses at the gene ends were 6 bases for V and 2 bases for J; bases not matched to a gene: 3. The germline CDR1 and CDR2 sequences are MNHEY and SVGAGI. As DNA, the CDR3 is TGTGCCAGCAGGAGGGACAGGGGCAACACTGAAGCTTTCTTT. It specifies CASRRDRGNTEAFF.

The CDR3 region has the DNA TGTGCCAGCAGGACAGGGGATGCCGTCTACGAGCAGTACTTC. This codes for CASRTGDAVYEQYF. The rearrangement links TRBV6-5 to TRBJ2-7, with 8 bases aligning to TRBD1. The CDR3 is 14 amino acids. CDR1 MNHEY and CDR2 SVGAGI come from the germline V gene. V trimming: 6 bases; J trimming: 3 bases; junction bases outside the gene matches: 7.

The CDR3 loop is CASSFGGDGYTF. As DNA, the CDR3 is TGTGCCAGCAGTTTCGGGGGGGATGGCTACACCTTC. This chain uses TRBV6-6 with TRBJ1-2, with D perhaps TRBD1 (5 bases). From germline, CDR1 is MNHNY and CDR2 SVGAGI (reference sequence). V lost 4 bases to trimming and J lost 6 bases, with 9 bases between them. This CDR3 contains 12 residues.

The rearrangement links TRBV5-6 to TRBJ2-7; a possible D gene is TRBD1 (5 bases). The CDR3 has 14 amino acids. Germline-derived CDR1 and CDR2 are SGHDT and YYEEEE. The V gene lost 0 bases and the J gene lost 2 bases, with 9 bases spanning the gap. CDR3 coding DNA: TGTGCCAGCAGCTTGGGAGACAGAACCTACGAGCAGTACTTC. It codes for CASSLGDRTYEQYF.

The V gene is TRBV7-8, the J gene TRBJ1-4, with a weak D call TRBD1 (6 bases). The CDR3 has 13 amino acids. The V end was cut by 5 bases, the J end by 11 bases, with 15 bases between. The germline V gene has CDR1 SGHVS and CDR2 FQNEAQ. CDR3: CASSEDRSGKLFF. CDR3 DNA sequence: TGTGCCAGCAGCGAAGACAGGTCCGGGAAACTGTTTTTT. Variable domain in full (rest from reference TRBV7-8 and TRBJ1-4): GAGVSQSPRYKVAKRGQDVALRCDPISGHVSLFWYQQALGQGPEFLTYFQNEAQLDKSGLPSDRFFAERPEGSVSTLKIQRTQQEDSAVYLCASSEDRSGKLFFGSGTQLSVL.

The V gene is TRBV5-6, the J gene TRBJ1-2; unclear D gene. V was pared by 4 bases and J by 5 bases, with 18 bases between. In germline, CDR1 is SGHDT, CDR2 YYEEEE. The CDR3 covers 15 residues. The CDR3 DNA is TGTGCCAGCAGCCTTCCGGGCTCACTGGGGTATGGCTACACCTTC. Its translation: CASSLPGSLGYGYTF.

The V gene is TRBV28, the J gene TRBJ2-7, with D possibly TRBD2 on 6 matching bases. Trimming left V 7 bases short and J 6 bases short, with 16 bases between. Germline CDR1 is MDHEN and CDR2 is SYDVKM. This CDR3 is 13 amino acids long. CDR3 nucleotides: TGTGCCAGCACCCCAGGGACTTTTCGCGAGCAGTACTTC. The encoded protein is CASTPGTFREQYF.

The chain combines TRBV28 with TRBJ2-2; possibly TRBD2 for D (7 bases). Germline lookup yields CDR1 MDHEN and CDR2 SYDVKM. The V end was cut by 11 bases, the J end by 3 bases, with 13 bases between. The CDR3 is made up of 13 amino acids. Here the CDR3 reads CAVGRGYTGELFF. The CDR3 DNA reads TGTGCCGTTGGGAGGGGGTACACCGGGGAGCTGTTTTTT.

The genes are TRBV6-5 and TRBJ2-5; TRBD1 might be the D (6 bases). V was shortened by 4 bases and J by 6 bases, with 15 bases between the two germline ends. The CDR3 covers 14 residues. CDR1 and CDR2 (germline): MNHEY, SVGAGI. This CDR3 is CASSFDGTQKTQYF. The CDR3 nucleotides are TGTGCCAGCAGTTTCGATGGGACACAGAAGACCCAGTACTTC.